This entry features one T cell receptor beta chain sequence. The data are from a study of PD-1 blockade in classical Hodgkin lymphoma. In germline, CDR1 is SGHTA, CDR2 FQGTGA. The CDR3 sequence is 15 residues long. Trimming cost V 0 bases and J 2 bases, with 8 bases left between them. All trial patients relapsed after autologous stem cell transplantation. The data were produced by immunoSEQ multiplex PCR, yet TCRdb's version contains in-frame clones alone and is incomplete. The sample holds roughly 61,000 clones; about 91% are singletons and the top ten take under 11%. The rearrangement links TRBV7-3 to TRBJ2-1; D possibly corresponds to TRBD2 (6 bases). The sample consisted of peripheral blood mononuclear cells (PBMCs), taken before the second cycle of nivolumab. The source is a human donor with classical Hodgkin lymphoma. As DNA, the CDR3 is TGTGCCAGCAGCTTAACGGCGGGGCCCTACAATGAGCAGTTCTTC. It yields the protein CASSLTAGPYNEQFF.